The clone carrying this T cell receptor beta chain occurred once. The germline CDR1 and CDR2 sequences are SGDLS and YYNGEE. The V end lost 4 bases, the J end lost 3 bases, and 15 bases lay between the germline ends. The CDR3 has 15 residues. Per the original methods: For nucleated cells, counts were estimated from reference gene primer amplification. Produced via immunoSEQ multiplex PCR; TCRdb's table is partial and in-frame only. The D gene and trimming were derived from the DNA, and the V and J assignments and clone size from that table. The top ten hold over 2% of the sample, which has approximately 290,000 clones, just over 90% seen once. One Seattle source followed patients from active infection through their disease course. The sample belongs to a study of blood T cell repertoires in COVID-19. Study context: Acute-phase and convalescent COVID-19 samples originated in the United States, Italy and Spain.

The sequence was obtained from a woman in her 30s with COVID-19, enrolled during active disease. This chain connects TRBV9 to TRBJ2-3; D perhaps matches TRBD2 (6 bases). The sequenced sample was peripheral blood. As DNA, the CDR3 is TGTGCCAGCAGCCCCGAGATAGCGGCAACAGATACGCAGTATTTT. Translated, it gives CASSPEIAATDTQYF.